The 23 T cell receptor beta chains in this list originate from one sample, sequenced in a study of blood T cell repertoires in COVID-19 (TCRdb year 2020). Receptor libraries were prepared by the immunoSEQ multiplex PCR assay. TCRdb's version of the immuneACCESS table is confined to in-frame rearrangements and falls short of the full clone set. An unresolved V gene accounts for under half of the shortfall where checked; the remainder is of unknown origin. This sample has 150,000 to 200,000 clones in its table, and over 80% of those were observed once. Roughly 4.9% of the sample is taken by the ten largest. The sample comprised PBMCs or T cells enriched from blood (not recorded which). The receptors originated from a man in his 70s who had been exposed to COVID-19.

The chain is built from TRBV12-2 and TRBJ2-7; the table names TRBD1, a call not compared with the DNA. TRBV12-2 is shown as a pseudogene. The CDR3 covers 16 residues. The CDR3 here is CASRLARTGETYEQYF. CDR3 bases: TGTGCAAGTCGCTTAGCCCGGACAGGCGAGACCTACGAGCAGTACTTC.

The V gene is TRBV5-1, the J gene TRBJ2-6, with a possible D match to TRBD1 (6 bases). V was trimmed by 4 bases and J by 1 base, leaving 6 bases between them. Germline CDR1 SGHRS, CDR2 YFSETQ. The CDR3 length is 14 residues. CDR3 DNA sequence: TGCGCCAGCAGCCAGGGGTCTGGGGCCAACGTCCTGACTTTC. Encoded protein: CASSQGSGANVLTF.

In nucleotides, the CDR3 is TGTGCCAGTTTGATACAGGGGGCGATTGAAGATCAGCCCCAGCATTTT. Translated: CASLIQGAIEDQPQHF. The genes are TRBV19 and TRBJ1-5, with 9 bases fitting TRBD1. The trim removed 8 bases at V and 5 bases at J, leaving 13 bases unmatched. Germline V CDR1 and CDR2: LNHDA, SQIVND (reference sequence). The length of the CDR3 is 16 residues.

This clone was detected only a few times. The V call is TRBV5-1, the J call TRBJ2-7; the match to TRBD1 covers 7 bases. The germline gives CDR1 SGHRS, CDR2 YFSETQ. This CDR3 spans 14 amino acids. Germline trimming cut 5 bases from V and 4 bases from J; bases unmatched to any gene: 9. Here the CDR3 reads CASRPGTDPYEQYF. The CDR3 DNA reads TGCGCCAGCAGACCCGGGACAGACCCTTACGAGCAGTACTTC.

This clone was counted a single time. The rearrangement links TRBV11-2 to TRBJ2-7; D perhaps matches TRBD1 (5 bases). There are 15 residues in the CDR3. Trimming removed 5 bases from V and 6 bases from J, with 20 bases in between. The germline V gene encodes CDR1 SGHAT and CDR2 FQNNGV. The CDR3 coding sequence is TGTGCCAGCAGCCCCAGAGGACAAGCTTCGAGCGAGCAGTACTTC. Translation gives CASSPRGQASSEQYF.

This clone was picked up a small number of times. This sequence joins TRBV16 and TRBJ1-1, with TRBD1 matching 9 bases. Trimming removed 3 bases from V and 8 bases from J; junction bases left unmatched: 10. CDR3 length: 15 residues. The germline V gene encodes CDR1 KGHSY and CDR2 FQNENV. The chain's CDR3 is CASSHPDRGRGEAFF. The CDR3 DNA follows: TGTGCCAGCAGCCACCCGGACAGGGGCCGCGGGGAAGCTTTCTTT.

The V gene is TRBV19, the J gene TRBJ2-7; 8 bases are a match to TRBD2. The CDR3 is made up of 15 amino acids. The V gene's germline CDR1 is LNHDA and CDR2 SQIVND (reference sequence). J gave up 0 bases and V 0 bases, and 1 base lay outside the gene matches. CDR3 residues: CASSIESGGSYEQYF. The CDR3 bases are TGTGCCAGTAGTATAGAAAGCGGGGGCTCCTACGAGCAGTACTTC. Combining the CDR3 with reference TRBV19 and TRBJ2-7 gives the whole variable domain DGGITQSPKYLFRKEGQNVTLSCEQNLNHDAMYWYRQDPGQGLRLIYYSQIVNDFQKGDIAEGYSVSREKKESFPLTVTSAQKNPTAFYLCASSIESGGSYEQYFGPGTRLTVT.

This chain uses TRBV6-2 or TRBV6-3 with TRBJ1-2, with D tentatively TRBD1 (6 bases). The length of the CDR3 is 13 residues. From germline, CDR1 is MNHEY and CDR2 SVGEGT. The V end was cut by 5 bases, the J end by 5 bases, with 12 bases between. CDR3 in amino acids: CASSGTPIYGYTF. CDR3 sequence (DNA): TGTGCCAGCAGTGGGACACCGATTTATGGCTACACCTTC.

The J gene is TRBJ2-7, the V gene TRBV29-1; 9 positions match TRBD1. Germline V gene lookup returns CDR1 SQVTM and CDR2 ANQGSEA. The CDR3 is 13 amino acids. J was trimmed by 5 bases and V by 7 bases; bases with no gene match: 9. CDR3 protein: CSAGTGGGDEQYF. In nucleotides, the CDR3 is TGCAGCGCCGGAACAGGGGGCGGCGACGAGCAGTACTTC.

The chain combines TRBV7-2 with TRBJ1-6, with D possibly TRBD1 on 6 matching bases. The CDR3 covers 14 residues. The ends were cut back, 11 bases at V and 10 bases at J, with 21 bases in the middle. Germline-derived CDR1 and CDR2 are SGHTA and FQGNSA. CDR3 DNA: TGTGCCGGGGCACAGGGCGGTAGTAACTCACCCCTCCACTTT. The encoded protein is CAGAQGGSNSPLHF.

This clone came up a few times. The chain is built from TRBV3-1 (or the pseudogene TRBV3-2) and TRBJ2-1; 8 nucleotides match TRBD2. V lost 2 bases and J lost 5; bases outside the gene matches: 11. The germline V gene encodes CDR1 LGHDT and CDR2 YNNKEL (reference sequence). This CDR3 is built from 17 residues. CDR3 nucleotide sequence: TGTGCCAGCAGCCAACCCTGGGGAGCGGGGGCCAACAATGAGCAGTTCTTC. It specifies CASSQPWGAGANNEQFF.

This clone occurred a few times. V and J are TRBV5-1 and TRBJ1-2; D ambiguous. This CDR3 has 15 residues. Germline-derived CDR1 and CDR2 are SGHRS and YFSETQ. The ends were cut back, 2 bases at V and 0 bases at J, with 11 bases in the middle. CDR3 region: CASSLGRSSNYGYTF. The CDR3 DNA sequence: TGCGCCAGCAGCTTAGGGAGGAGCTCTAACTATGGCTACACCTTC.

V is TRBV30 and J is TRBJ1-6, with a tentative D call TRBD1 (5 bases). This CDR3 spans 12 amino acids. CDR1 is GTSNPN, CDR2 SVGIG, per germline (reference sequence). V gave up 3 bases and J gave up 8 bases, with 8 bases separating them. CDR3 coding DNA: TGTGCCTGGAGCCTAGGGGATTCACCCCTCCACTTT. Encoded protein: CAWSLGDSPLHF.

The chain combines TRBV18 with TRBJ2-1; D might be TRBD2 (5 bases). Trimming shortened V by 4 bases and J by 1 base, and 14 bases separated the two germline ends. The germline V gene encodes CDR1 KGHSH and CDR2 LQKENI. The CDR3 covers 16 residues. The CDR3 protein is CASSRRGMGSYNEQFF. The CDR3 DNA reads as TGTGCCAGCTCACGCAGAGGGATGGGGTCCTACAATGAGCAGTTCTTC.

A single count supports this clone. The chain recombines TRBV6-5 with TRBJ2-3, with D perhaps TRBD2 (5 bases). The V gene's germline CDR1 is MNHEY and CDR2 SVGAGI. There are 15 residues in the CDR3. The V end lost 2 bases, the J end lost 5 bases, and 14 bases lay between the germline ends. CDR3 DNA sequence: TGTGCCAGCAGTTACAGCGGATCAAACCGAGATACGCAGTATTTT. Translation gives CASSYSGSNRDTQYF.

This rearrangement joins TRBV7-9 to TRBJ2-2, with D possibly matching TRBD1 (7 bases). CDR1 is SEHNR, CDR2 FQNEAQ, per germline (reference sequence). Trimming left V 5 bases short and J 5 bases short, with 15 bases between. The CDR3 consists of 15 residues. CDR3 amino acids: CASSPGQGGTGELFF. CDR3 DNA sequence: TGTGCCAGCAGCCCCGGCCAGGGGGGAACCGGGGAGCTGTTTTTT.

For the CDR3, the DNA is TGCGCCAGCAGCTTGATGGGACAGGGCCTCTACGAGCAGTACTTC. Its protein is CASSLMGQGLYEQYF. V is TRBV5-1 and J is TRBJ2-7; 9 positions agree with TRBD1. V dropped 1 base and J dropped 3; count of bases not matched to a gene: 5. The germline V gene encodes CDR1 SGHRS and CDR2 YFSETQ. The CDR3 sequence is 15 residues long. The full variable domain, its missing parts supplied by reference TRBV5-1 and TRBJ2-7, is KAGVTQTPRYLIKTRGQQVTLSCSPISGHRSVSWYQQTPGQGLQFLFEYFSETQRNKGNFPGRFSGRQFSNSRSEMNVSTLELGDSALYLCASSLMGQGLYEQYFGPGTRLTVT.

The table lists this clone with a count of one. This chain uses TRBV28 with TRBJ2-7, with a tentative D call TRBD1 (5 bases). Germline-derived CDR1 and CDR2 are MDHEN and SYDVKM. CDR3 length: 15 residues. The V end was cut by 8 bases, the J end by 3 bases, with 20 bases between. As DNA, the CDR3 is TGTGCCAGCGCATCCCTTGCAGGGTCGGACTACGAGCAGTACTTC. Protein sequence: CASASLAGSDYEQYF.

J is TRBJ2-3 and V is TRBV28; tentatively, D is TRBD1 (6 bases). Germline CDR1 and CDR2: MDHEN and SYDVKM. The V end lost 4 bases, the J end lost 0 bases, and 17 bases lay between the germline ends. This CDR3 is built from 17 residues. The CDR3 DNA reads as TGTGCCAGCAGTTCCCCCCGCAGGGGCTCTAGCACAGATACGCAGTATTTT. It specifies CASSSPRRGSSTDTQYF.

The rearrangement joins TRBV4-1 to TRBJ1-1; 10 nucleotides line up with TRBD1. The CDR3 length is 15 residues. Germline values: CDR1 MGHRA, CDR2 YSYEKL. The V segment lost 7 bases and the J segment 2 bases; nucleotides outside the gene matches: 7. The CDR3 loop reads CASKEDRGANTEAFF. Written as DNA, the CDR3 is TGCGCCAGCAAGGAGGACAGGGGGGCAAACACTGAAGCTTTCTTT.

This chain's CDR3 is CASSPSGTGGDGNTIYF. DNA for the CDR3: TGTGCCAGCAGCCCTAGTGGGACAGGGGGCGATGGAAACACCATATATTTT. V gene TRBV7-2 combines with J gene TRBJ1-3; 12 bases align to TRBD1. The CDR3 has 17 residues. Germline trimming cut 5 bases from V and 3 bases from J; bases unmatched to any gene: 8. Germline values: CDR1 SGHTA, CDR2 FQGNSA. The variable domain in full, completed from reference TRBV7-2 and TRBJ1-3, reads GAGVSQSPSNKVTEKGKDVELRCDPISGHTALYWYRQSLGQGLEFLIYFQGNSAPDKSGLPSDRFSAERTGGSVSTLTIQRTQQEDSAVYLCASSPSGTGGDGNTIYFGEGSWLTVV.

The table lists this clone with a count of one. V and J are TRBV29-1 and TRBJ2-7; D unclear. The CDR3 consists of 13 residues. V shed 1 base and J shed 0 bases, with 7 bases lying between them. CDR1 is SQVTM and CDR2 is ANQGSEA in the germline V gene. The CDR3 DNA is TGCAGCGTTGAAGTGCAGAACTCCTACGAGCAGTACTTC. It specifies CSVEVQNSYEQYF.

The chain couples TRBV11-2 to TRBJ1-1; D gene uncertain. V was pared by 3 bases and J by 1 base, with 6 bases between. Germline CDR1 SGHAT, CDR2 FQNNGV. This CDR3 comprises 13 residues. The CDR3 DNA is TGTGCCAGCAGCTTTAGTTGGAACACTGAAGCTTTCTTT. This codes for CASSFSWNTEAFF.